The 14 T cell receptor beta chains presented below share a single source sample, sequenced in a study of shared clonotypes between healthy human individuals. Using immunoSEQ multiplex PCR, the repertoire was profiled, and TCRdb retains in-frame clones only, with some absent. The table has roughly 680,000 clones, 72% seen once. Sequencing was carried out using memory CD4+ T cells sorted from blood. As to subset: CD45RA-negative fraction. All receptors come from a woman aged 25 to 39 in good health.

The count of this clone is one. The rearrangement links TRBV5-8 to TRBJ2-3; 10 positions agree with TRBD1. With 3 bases clipped from V and 4 bases from J, the junction kept 8 bases outside the gene matches. This CDR3 has 16 residues. CDR1 and CDR2 from the germline V gene are SGHTS and YDEGEE. This CDR3 is CASSSIGTGVADTQYF. CDR3 nucleotides: TGTGCCAGCAGCTCGATAGGGACAGGGGTGGCAGATACGCAGTATTTT.

The CDR3 spells CASSPHRENGAREQYF. CDR3 nucleotides: TGCGCCAGCAGCCCACACAGGGAAAACGGGGCTCGGGAGCAGTACTTC. The chain recombines TRBV5-1 with TRBJ2-7; D possibly corresponds to TRBD1 (6 bases). Germline assignment: CDR1 SGHRS and CDR2 YFSETQ. Trimming stripped 4 bases from V and 7 bases from J, with 24 bases between. This CDR3 has 16 amino acids.

The V gene is TRBV7-8, the J gene TRBJ1-4; tentatively, D is TRBD1 (5 bases). V shed 2 bases and J shed 3 bases, with 16 bases lying between them. This CDR3 spans 17 amino acids. Germline CDR1 SGHVS, CDR2 FQNEAQ. The CDR3 DNA reads as TGTGCCAGCAGCTTAACCCGAAGCACAGGCCCTAATGAAAAACTGTTTTTT. This sequence encodes CASSLTRSTGPNEKLFF.

About this clone: The sample holds other DNA sequences that translate to the same CDR3. The chain joins TRBV5-1 to TRBJ2-1; 7 nucleotides match TRBD2. Germline V lookup: CDR1 SGHRS, CDR2 YFSETQ. J was trimmed by 0 bases and V by 4 bases; bases with no gene match: 4. The CDR3 is 15 residues long. The CDR3 DNA follows: TGCGCCAGCAGCGCCCCTAGCGGCTCCTACAATGAGCAGTTCTTC. Translated, it gives CASSAPSGSYNEQFF.

This sequence joins TRBV7-2 and TRBJ2-2; D is ambiguous. CDR3 length: 14 amino acids. Between the trimmed V and J ends, which lost 2 bases and 4 bases, there was a span of 8 bases. The V gene's germline CDR1 is SGHTA and CDR2 FQGNSA. The CDR3 sequence: CASSLFISTGELFF. The CDR3 coding sequence is TGTGCCAGCAGCTTATTTATCAGCACCGGGGAGCTGTTTTTT.

The sample holds many counts of this clone. This chain uses TRBV4-1 with TRBJ1-2, with no clear D. The germline gives CDR1 MGHRA, CDR2 YSYEKL. Trimming shortened V by 6 bases and J by 4 bases, and 9 bases separated the two germline ends. The CDR3 spans 12 residues. CDR3 sequence reads: CASRDGLYGYTF. The CDR3 DNA follows: TGCGCCAGCAGAGATGGGCTCTATGGCTACACCTTC.

The J gene is TRBJ1-1, the V gene TRBV9, with 7 bases that match TRBD1. Germline-derived CDR1 and CDR2 are SGDLS and YYNGEE. The CDR3 length is 16 residues. V gave up 4 bases and J gave up 0 bases; unmatched junction bases: 9. CDR3 protein: CASSPSKQGMNTEAFF. The CDR3 DNA sequence: TGTGCCAGCAGCCCCTCAAAACAGGGGATGAACACTGAAGCTTTCTTT.

The rearrangement uses TRBV6-5 and TRBJ2-1; D gene uncertain. Per germline, CDR1 MNHEY and CDR2 SVGAGI. Between the trimmed V and J ends, which lost 0 bases and 6 bases, there was a span of 9 bases. This CDR3 spans 14 amino acids. The CDR3 sequence is CASSYSMALNEQFF. The DNA of the CDR3 is TGTGCCAGCAGTTACTCGATGGCGCTCAATGAGCAGTTCTTC.

This chain joins TRBV18 and TRBJ2-1; D may be TRBD2 (5 bases). This CDR3 is 19 amino acids long. Germline CDR1 KGHSH, CDR2 LQKENI. V lost 5 bases to trimming and J lost 0 bases, with 23 bases between them. The CDR3 DNA reads TGTGCCAGCTCATCACTGACGCTAGCTGCCGAGAGCTCCTACAATGAGCAGTTCTTC. Translation: CASSSLTLAAESSYNEQFF.

This rearrangement joins TRBV28 to TRBJ2-3, with 8 bases identical to TRBD2. In germline, CDR1 is MDHEN, CDR2 SYDVKM. The CDR3 has 17 amino acids. Trimming at V came to 3 bases and at J to 3 bases, leaving 11 bases not matched to a gene. CDR3 amino acids: CASSFLWRERGTDTQYF. The CDR3 DNA reads as TGTGCCAGCAGTTTTTTATGGCGAGAGCGGGGGACAGATACGCAGTATTTT.

V and J are TRBV4-1 and TRBJ2-5; tentative D call: TRBD1 (5 bases). Germline values: CDR1 MGHRA, CDR2 YSYEKL. The CDR3 is 16 residues long. V dropped 1 base and J dropped 1 base, with 13 bases sitting between them. CDR3 DNA sequence: TGCGCCAGCAGCCAAGCGACAGACACAATCCAAGAGACCCAGTACTTC. Translating it yields CASSQATDTIQETQYF.

This rearrangement joins TRBV28 to TRBJ2-2; D ambiguous. V was clipped by 3 bases and J by 6 bases, with 20 bases between them. Germline loops: CDR1 MDHEN, CDR2 SYDVKM. The CDR3 contains 17 residues. CDR3 nucleotides: TGTGCCAGCAGTTTGGTTTTGGCCAGGTCTCGGTCCGGGGAGCTGTTTTTT. Its protein is CASSLVLARSRSGELFF.

This rearrangement joins TRBV5-6 to TRBJ2-5; D unclear. Per germline, CDR1 SGHDT and CDR2 YYEEEE. The CDR3 extends over 17 amino acids. Trimming took 0 bases from V and 6 from J, leaving 21 bases between them. In nucleotides, the CDR3 is TGTGCCAGCAGCTTGGCGCCAGGATCCCCTGGGATACAGACCCAGTACTTC. It is translated as CASSLAPGSPGIQTQYF.

This clone was detected ten times or more. This chain links TRBV7-6 with TRBJ2-7; D unresolved. The CDR3 has 14 amino acids. Germline V gene data show CDR1 as SGHVS and CDR2 as FNYEAQ. V lost 0 bases and J 2 bases, leaving 8 bases between the germline ends. Here the CDR3 reads CASSLAGGPYEQYF. The CDR3 DNA reads as TGTGCCAGCAGCTTAGCGGGCGGACCCTACGAGCAGTACTTC.